This entry lists 32 T cell receptor beta chains sequenced from one sample in a study of T cell repertoires in cytomegalovirus infection. A single record per CDR3 protein comes from TCRdb applying MiXCR to the reads. The sample carries 300,000 to 450,000 distinct CDR3 sequences, 15% to 20% recorded once. The sample comprised PBMCs. The receptors derive from a human donor in good health (CMV status not recorded). Some clones in this sample may be carry-over from other donors' samples.

The chain links TRBV7-6 to TRBJ2-5; 13 bases align to TRBD2. This CDR3 has 16 amino acids. Trimming took 1 base from V and 2 from J; bases not matched to a gene: 1. Per the germline V gene, CDR1 is SGHVS and CDR2 is FNYEAQ. The CDR3 DNA sequence: TGTGCCAGCAGCTTAGGGACTAGCGGGGGTCAAGAGACCCAGTACTTC. This translates into CASSLGTSGGQETQYF.

This clonotype came up once. The chain has TRBV6-6 and TRBJ2-3; D is possibly TRBD2 (6 bases). Germline V gives CDR1 MNHNY, CDR2 SVGAGI (reference sequence). The CDR3 loop spans 13 amino acids. V gave up 2 bases and J gave up 11 bases, with 14 bases separating them. CDR3 in DNA: TGTGCCAGCAGTTACGCGGGACTTCGCCAGCAGTATTTT. Amino acids: CASSYAGLRQQYF.

This clonotype has at least ten counts. V gene TRBV6-2 or TRBV6-3 combines with J gene TRBJ2-1; the match to TRBD1 covers 9 bases. Germline V gene lookup returns CDR1 MNHEY and CDR2 SVGEGT. The CDR3 runs to 16 residues. The V segment lost 8 bases and the J segment 9 bases; nucleotides outside the gene matches: 17. The CDR3 DNA reads as TGTGCCAGCCGGCACCCGGGACAGGGTACAACTTTTGAGCAGTTCTTC. This encodes CASRHPGQGTTFEQFF.

This clonotype was recorded many times. This chain connects TRBV11-2 to TRBJ2-7, with D unclear. Between the trimmed V and J ends, which lost 2 bases and 2 bases, there was a span of 13 bases. The CDR3 consists of 15 residues. CDR1 SGHAT and CDR2 FQNNGV come from the germline V gene. The CDR3 loop is CASSLQQGGPYEQYF. The CDR3 region has the DNA TGTGCCAGCAGCTTACAGCAAGGCGGACCCTACGAGCAGTACTTC.

The table lists this clonotype with a few counts. J is TRBJ2-3 and V is TRBV4-2; the match to TRBD2 covers 13 bases. The CDR3 extends over 16 amino acids. Germline V gene data show CDR1 as LGHNA and CDR2 as YNFKEQ. V shed 7 bases and J 9 bases; nucleotides not matched to a gene: 13. CDR3 region: CASNTQGLAGKGTQYF. In DNA form, the CDR3 reads TGTGCCAGCAATACCCAGGGACTAGCGGGAAAGGGGACGCAGTATTTT.

V usage is TRBV5-1 and J usage is TRBJ2-3, with TRBD2 identical over 12 bases. V shed 1 base and J 6 bases; nucleotides not matched to a gene: 9. The germline gives CDR1 SGHRS, CDR2 YFSETQ. This CDR3 has 17 amino acids. CDR3 residues: CASSLIPPSGGADTQYF. CDR3 nucleotides: TGCGCCAGCAGCTTGATCCCTCCTAGCGGGGGGGCCGATACGCAGTATTTT.

This clonotype was detected only a few times. The genes are TRBV20-1 and TRBJ1-3; 8 positions match TRBD1. The CDR3 has 15 residues. CDR1 and CDR2 from the germline V gene are DFQATT and SNEGSKA (reference sequence). V gave up 3 bases and J gave up 2 bases; unmatched junction bases: 6. The CDR3 region has the DNA TGCAGTGCTAGTACCGAACAGGGGGCTGGAAACACCATATATTTT. This translates into CSASTEQGAGNTIYF.

This clonotype was observed a few times. J is TRBJ2-1 and V is TRBV5-4, with a tentative D call TRBD1 (5 bases). The CDR3 is made up of 13 amino acids. CDR1 SGHNT and CDR2 YYREEE come from the germline V gene (reference sequence). V lost 1 base and J 8 bases, leaving 10 bases between the germline ends. The CDR3 loop reads CASSLKDIDEQFF. The CDR3 DNA sequence: TGTGCCAGCAGCTTGAAGGACATAGATGAGCAGTTCTTC.

The chain employs TRBV2 and TRBJ1-5; D gene ambiguous. This CDR3 is built from 14 residues. Trimming took off 4 bases at V and 0 bases at J, with 7 bases between the two ends. Germline-derived CDR1 and CDR2 are SNHLY and FYNNEI. CDR3 loop: CASSGGLSNQPQHF. Written as DNA, the CDR3 is TGTGCCAGCAGTGGAGGGCTTAGCAATCAGCCCCAGCATTTT.

There are many counts of this clonotype. The chain employs TRBV2 and TRBJ1-1; D is undetermined. Germline V lookup: CDR1 SNHLY, CDR2 FYNNEI. This CDR3 contains 14 residues. The V gene lost 5 bases and the J gene lost 4 bases, with 14 bases spanning the gap. As DNA, the CDR3 is TGTGCCAGCAGTTATTACACAGCCGGCACTGAAGCTTTCTTT. As protein: CASSYYTAGTEAFF.

The V and J genes are TRBV29-1 and TRBJ2-7, with D possibly matching TRBD2 (5 bases). V shed 4 bases and J shed 2 bases, with 15 bases lying between them. The CDR3 sequence is 14 residues long. Looked up from germline, CDR1 is SQVTM and CDR2 is ANQGSEA. CDR3 coding DNA: TGCAGCGTTGTCCGTCCGACTAACCCCTACGAGCAGTACTTC. Its translation is CSVVRPTNPYEQYF.

The chain links TRBV6-8 to TRBJ1-4; 7 bases match TRBD1. The CDR3 is made up of 15 amino acids. V lost 6 bases and J lost 7; bases outside the gene matches: 11. Per germline, CDR1 MNHGY and CDR2 SAAAGT. CDR3 sequence: CASRSTGAGGEKLFF. The CDR3 bases are TGTGCCAGCAGGTCTACAGGGGCGGGTGGTGAAAAACTGTTTTTT.

This clonotype was seen a few times. The chain recombines TRBV5-1 with TRBJ1-2, with a possible D match to TRBD1 (6 bases). The CDR3 length is 13 residues. Germline CDR1 and CDR2: SGHRS and YFSETQ. V was pared by 4 bases and J by 4 bases, with 11 bases between. The CDR3 DNA is TGCGCCAGCAGCCCGGGACAACGCTATGGCTACACCTTC. Its protein product is CASSPGQRYGYTF.

V and J are TRBV29-1 and TRBJ2-2; weak D call: TRBD1 (5 bases). Germline V CDR1 and CDR2: SQVTM, ANQGSEA. This CDR3 has 13 amino acids. The V gene lost 3 bases and the J gene lost 1 base, with 6 bases spanning the gap. As DNA, the CDR3 is TGCAGCGTTGATCAGGGGAACACCGGGGAGCTGTTTTTT. Protein sequence: CSVDQGNTGELFF.

The chain carries TRBV4-2 and TRBJ2-3; D remains ambiguous. CDR3 size: 13 residues. Between the trimmed V and J ends, which lost 1 base and 14 bases, there was a span of 16 bases. Germline V gene sequence: CDR1 LGHNA, CDR2 YNFKEQ. CDR3: CASSQARNGAVYF. The DNA for the CDR3 is TGTGCCAGCAGCCAAGCGCGGAACGGCGCAGTGTATTTT.

This clonotype was counted once. As DNA, the CDR3 is TGTGCCAGCAGTCGTTACGGGTGGGGTCTGGATACGCAGTATTTT. Translating gives CASSRYGWGLDTQYF. The chain couples TRBV28 to TRBJ2-3, with unresolved D. Deletions cut 5 bases from V and 6 bases from J, with 18 bases between. The CDR3 runs to 15 residues. Germline V gene data show CDR1 as MDHEN and CDR2 as SYDVKM.

This clonotype appeared many times. V is TRBV14 and J is TRBJ2-5; D gene unclear. There are 16 residues in the CDR3. Trimming left V 1 base short and J 2 bases short, with 14 bases between. Germline V gene sequence: CDR1 SGHDN, CDR2 FVKESK. The CDR3 DNA is TGTGCCAGCAGCCAAGGTTTAGGGTTTCGGCAAGAGACCCAGTACTTC. It yields the protein CASSQGLGFRQETQYF. Together with reference TRBV14 and TRBJ2-5, the CDR3 gives the full variable domain: EAGVTQFPSHSVIEKGQTVTLRCDPISGHDNLYWYRRVMGKEIKFLLHFVKESKQDESGMPNNRFLAERTGGTYSTLKVQPAELEDSGVYFCASSQGLGFRQETQYFGPGTRLLVL.

This chain connects TRBV19 to TRBJ1-5; tentatively, D is TRBD1 (5 bases). V gave up 4 bases and J gave up 7 bases, with 17 bases separating them. Germline V gives CDR1 LNHDA, CDR2 SQIVND (reference sequence). The CDR3 loop spans 15 amino acids. The CDR3: CASSTSGTFGQPQHF. The CDR3 DNA follows: TGTGCCAGTAGTACCTCAGGGACTTTCGGGCAGCCCCAGCATTTT.

As to this clonotype: No conserved phenylalanine or tryptophan is present at the end of the CDR3, so a read error is the likely explanation. This chain connects TRBV11-2 to TRBJ2-5; TRBD1 might be the D (6 bases). Germline CDR1 SGHAT, CDR2 FQNNGV. With 5 bases removed from V and 2 bases from J, the gap between germline ends came to 9 bases. The CDR3 totals 13 residues. The CDR3 bases are TGTGCCAGCAGCAGGGACATTCAAGAGACCCAGTACTCC. Amino acids: CASSRDIQETQYS.

This clonotype showed up many times. V usage is TRBV7-9 and J usage is TRBJ2-5; a possible D gene is TRBD1 (6 bases). The CDR3 spans 14 residues. V dropped 5 bases and J dropped 5 bases, with 15 bases sitting between them. CDR1 and CDR2 from the germline V gene are SEHNR and FQNEAQ (reference sequence). CDR3 sequence reads: CASSTRQDWETQYF. DNA for the CDR3: TGTGCCAGCAGCACCAGACAGGACTGGGAGACCCAGTACTTC.

The J gene is TRBJ2-3, the V gene TRBV7-2; D may be TRBD2 (6 bases). CDR1 is SGHTA, CDR2 FQGNSA, per germline. The CDR3 extends over 15 amino acids. V shed 10 bases and J shed 2 bases, with 19 bases lying between them. CDR3 nucleotide sequence: TGTGCCACACAATCACCGGGACTGATCACAGATACGCAGTATTTT. Translated: CATQSPGLITDTQYF.

In this sample, this clonotype turned up a few times. The genes are TRBV7-8 and TRBJ2-5; 11 nucleotides agree with TRBD2. The V and J ends lost 6 bases and 3 bases, in that order; junction bases with no gene match: 9. CDR3 length equals 16 residues. The germline CDR1 and CDR2 sequences are SGHVS and FQNEAQ. CDR3 sequence reads: CASRGSTSGKKETQYF. CDR3 nucleotide sequence: TGTGCCAGCAGGGGTTCGACTAGCGGGAAGAAAGAGACCCAGTACTTC.

The chain employs TRBV18 and TRBJ2-1; D possibly corresponds to TRBD2 (6 bases). This CDR3 comprises 14 residues. CDR1 is KGHSH, CDR2 LQKENI, per germline. Trimming cost V 0 bases and J 8 bases, with 11 bases left between them. The CDR3 DNA reads as TGTGCCAGCTCACCACCGGCCGGGAGCTATGAGCAGTTCTTC. This gives the protein CASSPPAGSYEQFF.

This clonotype has a count of ten or more. The gene calls are TRBV5-4 and TRBJ1-3; D is possibly TRBD1 (5 bases). Germline-derived CDR1 and CDR2 are SGHNT and YYREEE (reference sequence). V lost 0 bases and J lost 4, with 14 bases in between. The CDR3 contains 16 residues. CDR3 residues: CASSLVPGRRGNTIYF. The CDR3 coding sequence is TGTGCCAGCAGCTTGGTGCCAGGGCGAAGAGGAAACACCATATATTTT.

This clonotype showed up many times. The V call is TRBV7-9, the J call TRBJ1-6, with TRBD1 matching 9 bases. The CDR3 runs to 16 residues. Per the germline V gene, CDR1 is SEHNR and CDR2 is FQNEAQ (reference sequence). The ends lost 5 bases at V and 2 bases at J; junction bases unmatched: 4. DNA for the CDR3: TGTGCCAGCAGCCCACAGGGGGCTGCCTATAATTCACCCCTCCACTTT. Translation: CASSPQGAAYNSPLHF.

This clonotype was detected ten times or more. The chain carries TRBV7-9 and TRBJ2-5; D may be TRBD1 (5 bases). From germline, CDR1 is SEHNR and CDR2 FQNEAQ (reference sequence). V lost 8 bases to trimming and J lost 5 bases, with 12 bases between them. The CDR3 runs 12 residues. The DNA for the CDR3 is TGTGCCAGCCGACAGTTGGATGAGACCCAGTACTTC. Protein sequence: CASRQLDETQYF.

The J gene is TRBJ1-3, the V gene TRBV18, with no clear D. The CDR3 covers 14 residues. Germline V gives CDR1 KGHSH, CDR2 LQKENI. The V end was cut by 2 bases, the J end by 1 base, with 6 bases between. DNA for the CDR3: TGTGCCAGCTCACCAAGAACATCTGGAAACACCATATATTTT. Translation gives CASSPRTSGNTIYF.

This clonotype was seen ten or more times. The V gene is TRBV7-2, the J gene TRBJ2-1; 8 bases align to TRBD1. This CDR3 spans 15 amino acids. The trim removed 3 bases at V and 7 bases at J, leaving 8 bases unmatched. Germline loops: CDR1 SGHTA, CDR2 FQGNSA. For the CDR3, the DNA is TGTGCCAGCAGCTTGACAGGGGTCCCGACAAATGAGCAGTTCTTC. Translating gives CASSLTGVPTNEQFF.

This clonotype came up many times. The chain is built from TRBV27 and TRBJ2-3; D not certain. Germline V gene data show CDR1 as MNHEY and CDR2 as SMNVEV (reference sequence). The CDR3 runs 13 residues. Deletions cut 6 bases from V and 5 bases from J, with 12 bases between. The CDR3 DNA is TGTGCCAGCAGCCCGTCCCGCGGAGATACGCAGTATTTT. Amino acids: CASSPSRGDTQYF.

This clonotype has just a few counts. This chain connects TRBV10-3 to TRBJ2-3; D unclear. Looked up from germline, CDR1 is ENHRY and CDR2 is SYGVKD. The ends were cut back, 4 bases at V and 1 base at J, with 12 bases in the middle. This CDR3 has 15 amino acids. The CDR3 here is CAISVQEDGTDTQYF. Here the CDR3 DNA reads TGTGCCATCAGTGTTCAAGAGGACGGCACAGATACGCAGTATTTT.

This clonotype was recorded many times. The V call is TRBV12-3 or TRBV12-4, the J call TRBJ2-7, with D possibly matching TRBD2 (6 bases). Trimming pared 1 base from V and 6 bases from J, leaving 7 bases between. The CDR3 sequence is 12 residues long. In nucleotides, the CDR3 is TGTGCCAGCAGTTTAGTGGGGGGCGAGCAGTACTTC. Its translation is CASSLVGGEQYF.

In this sample, this clonotype turned up a few times. The CDR3 sequence: CSAGLAGDLNEQFF. The CDR3 DNA reads as TGCAGTGCTGGACTAGCGGGAGATCTCAATGAGCAGTTCTTC. The chain combines TRBV20-1 with TRBJ2-1, with 13 nucleotides matching TRBD2. Trimming removed 5 bases from V and 6 bases from J; junction bases left unmatched: 4. In germline, CDR1 is DFQATT, CDR2 SNEGSKA (reference sequence). The CDR3 runs 14 residues.